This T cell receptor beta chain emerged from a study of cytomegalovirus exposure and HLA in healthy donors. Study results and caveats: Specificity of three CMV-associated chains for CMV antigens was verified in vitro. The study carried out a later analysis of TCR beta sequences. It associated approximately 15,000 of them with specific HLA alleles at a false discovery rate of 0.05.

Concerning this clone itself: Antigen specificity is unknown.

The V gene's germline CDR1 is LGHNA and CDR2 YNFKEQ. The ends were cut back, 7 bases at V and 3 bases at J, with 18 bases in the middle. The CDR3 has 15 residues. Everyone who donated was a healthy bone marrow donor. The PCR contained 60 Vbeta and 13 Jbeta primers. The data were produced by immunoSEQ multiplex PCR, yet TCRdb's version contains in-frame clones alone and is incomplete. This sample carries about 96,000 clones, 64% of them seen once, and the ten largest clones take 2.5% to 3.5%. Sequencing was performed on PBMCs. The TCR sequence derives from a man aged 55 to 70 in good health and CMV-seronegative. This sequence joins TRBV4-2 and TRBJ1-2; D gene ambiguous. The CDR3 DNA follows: TGTGCCAGCACCCTACACGGGTCGACCGACTATGGCTACACCTTC. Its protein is CASTLHGSTDYGYTF.